The TCR beta chain under discussion was sequenced for a study of vaccination effects on CD4 cells after COVID-19. This clone has just a few counts. Its target is unknown. Researchers isolated CD4+ T cells once less than 13 days of culture had elapsed. Two-dose BNT162b2 or mRNA-1273 vaccination was given to participants. The junction had 6 bases not matched to a gene; V was cut back by 4 bases and J by 4 bases. CDR1 GTSNPN and CDR2 SVGIG come from the germline V gene (reference sequence). There are 14 residues in the CDR3. This table comes from immunoSEQ multiplex PCR, and its TCRdb copy is limited to in-frame clones, with some not included. The sample lists around 50,000 clones, roughly three quarters occurring once.

The source of this sequence is a human donor who received a COVID-19 vaccine. Sequencing used CD4+ T cells from PBMCs cultured without peptide, obtained after COVID-19 vaccination. This chain uses TRBV30 with TRBJ1-4; 7 nucleotides align to TRBD1. CDR3 loop: CAWTPGQFNEKLFF. CDR3 DNA: TGTGCCTGGACCCCGGGACAGTTTAATGAAAAACTGTTTTTT.